This TCR beta chain is from a study of OX40 agonist ivuxolimab in advanced cancers. Data came from immunoSEQ multiplex PCR; TCRdb stores just in-frame clones and leaves some out. The sample holds about 22,000 clones, about 79% seen once. Germline V gene data show CDR1 as ENHRY and CDR2 as SYGVKD. This CDR3 has 14 residues. V dropped 10 bases and J dropped 4 bases, with 17 bases sitting between them. The source is an adult with an advanced solid tumor such as melanoma, head and neck, liver or kidney cancer. J is TRBJ1-5 and V is TRBV10-3, with D unclear. The material was CD4+ or CD8+ T cells sorted from blood, obtained in a trial of the OX40 agonist ivuxolimab. The CDR3 region is CATWSAEENQPQHF. The CDR3 DNA reads as TGTGCCACTTGGAGCGCGGAGGAAAATCAGCCCCAGCATTTT.